This T cell receptor beta chain was recovered during a study of regulatory T cells in long-lasting Graves disease. Whole-study results and caveats: Persistent disease preferred TRBV28, TRBJ1-2 and TRBJ2-5; new disease, TRBV20-1 and TRBJ2-1.

Library construction for TCR beta used iRepertoire HTBI primers and Arm-PCR of CDR3 regions. TCRdb fed the multiplex PCR reads into MiXCR, producing one record per CDR3 protein. The repertoire holds a few hundred thousand distinct CDR3 sequences, with approximately 12% as singletons. This clonotype has at least ten counts. As yet, its antigen is unknown. Described time point: newly diagnosed GD, antithyroid drugs for less than 3 months. The TCR library was made from RNA extracted from PBMCs. The authors drew patients from an endocrinology department in Xi'an, China. The V end lost 0 bases, the J end lost 9 bases, and 12 bases lay between the germline ends. This CDR3 is built from 14 residues. Germline V CDR1 and CDR2: GTSNPN, SVGIG (reference sequence). The sample was also linked to a second study, of T cells in Graves' hyperthyroidism and ophthalmopathy.

The chain carries TRBV30 and TRBJ1-6; D may be TRBD1 (5 bases). This sequence originates from a woman aged 18-35 years with Graves disease. The starting material was peripheral blood mononuclear cells (PBMCs), obtained at new diagnosis, from a patient treated with antithyroid drugs. In nucleotides, the CDR3 is TGTGCCTGGAGTGTGCAGGGTGTTTCTTCACCCCTCCACTTT. The encoded protein is CAWSVQGVSSPLHF.